This note documents a single T cell receptor beta chain sequence. Its specificity is unknown. There were TCR beta CDR3 regions amplified from RNA transcripts. HTBI primers were the set used in a first-round RT-PCR of the TCR CDR3. One entry per CDR3 protein results from TCRdb running MiXCR on the multiplex PCR reads. The table records around 600,000 distinct CDR3 sequences, 13% to 15% of them present only once. With 4 bases removed from V and 4 bases from J, the gap between germline ends came to 14 bases. The length of the CDR3 is 15 residues. CDR1 is MDHEN and CDR2 is SYDVKM in the germline V gene. Lactation, pregnancy, other autoimmune disease or uncontrolled infection led to exclusion of patients. This entry comes from a study of T cells in Graves' hyperthyroidism and ophthalmopathy. Study-wide results and limits: Most thyroid-expanded clonotypes above 0.001 were also found in blood.

The rearrangement links TRBV28 to TRBJ2-1; D is ambiguous. Input material: blood. This clonotype was obtained from a woman under 30 with Graves' ophthalmopathy. The CDR3 nucleotides are TGTGCCAGCAGTTCCCCGGACGGAAATTACAATGAGCAGTTCTTC. As protein: CASSSPDGNYNEQFF.